Listed here is a single T cell receptor (beta chain). No cognate antigen has been identified for it. A much more abundant neighbour one base away suggests this may be a read error. The record originates from a study of human T cells and chemical hapten exposure (dated by TCRdb to 2020 to 2023). At the level of the whole study: For sensitization, 2% DPC in acetone was applied to a 2 cm by 2 cm area of upper inner arm skin. Blood was sampled from patients pre-sensitization (week 0) and at 2, 6 and about 24 weeks after DPC sensitization. In alopecia patients, the study followed how the peripheral blood TCR repertoire changed in vivo over primary and secondary sensitization to diphenylcyclopropenone (DPC), a hapten. Approximately 28 alopecia patients provided blood for TCR sequencing at one to four time points (pre-sensitization, 2, 6 and 24 weeks). Libraries were pooled for sequencing, and variation in per-sample TCR yields was attributed mainly to small differences in library volumes within the pool. Patch testing was performed on the upper back with Finn chambers containing 0.01% DPC, and the patch tests were scored after 6 days according to International Contact Dermatitis Research Group standards. Alopecia areata with under or over 50% scalp involvement, alopecia totalis and alopecia universalis were represented in the patient cohort, which was mostly female. Weekly therapeutic DPC doses were additionally applied to the scalp of patients throughout the approximately 23-week study period. Overall results and qualifications from the work: Expanded TCRs formed significantly more large CDR3 similarity clusters than pre-sensitization or healthy control sets, consistent with antigen-driven responses. The number of TCRs above 1 in 1000 frequency did not change with DPC sensitization; there was no evidence of global repertoire structure alterations. Alopecia, a presumed autoimmune disease, was present in all patients, so the immune response of the patients might differ from that of healthy individuals. Repeated subsampling changed both the strength of the expansion versus patch-test correlation and the threshold at which that correlation became significant. Patch test score was positively correlated with the number of PT1 expanded TCRs, with significance at thresholds 8, 16 and 32 but not at 4.

According to the study, the label for this sample's time point signals: patch test 1, 2 weeks after DPC sensitization. The treatment or condition label corresponds to: therapeutic diphenylcyclopropenone sensitization with weekly scalp DPC. At every patch-test visit, the blood draw took place before the patch test was put on. Eligible patients were aged 18 to 70, diagnosed with alopecia, deemed suitable for DPC therapy, and excluded if pregnant. Unfractionated whole blood was collected in Tempus Blood RNA tubes, and total RNA was extracted from that blood. Library preparation used RACE. TCRdb records NextSeq 500 as the sequencer. Library preparation attached unique molecular identifiers to individual cDNA molecules for quantitative, reproducible TCR counting. Each blood RNA sample was used to sequence both TCR alpha and TCR beta chains. The paper's processing steps were these. A median of around 96,000 TCRs per sample was observed, with a range of about 23,224 to 700,000. V, J and CDR3 annotation of the TCR reads was carried out using the Decombinator software suite. For the PS versus PT1 abundance plots, all samples were subsampled to the same number of TCRs (28,000). TCRs were defined as expanded if absent before sensitization and observed at least eight times at the 2-week time point. The public reads were reanalyzed by TCRdb: fastp trimming at Q25, MiXCR alignment, in-frame beta chains only. Rows are combined by CDR3 protein, so each entry shows the most common genes and DNA. TCRdb's processing, not the authors', yielded these V and J calls. In all, the sample holds about 57,000 distinct CDR3 sequences, and approximately 8.6% of those were seen once. 13% of the sample is held by the ten biggest clonotypes.

Trimming takes 0 bases from V and 9 bases from J, and the germline ends sit 17 bases apart. There are 15 amino acids in the CDR3, from cysteine to phenylalanine inclusive. Only the CDR3 region is kept as DNA, spanning 45 bases read in frame from base 1. This receptor chain uses TRBV12-3 or TRBV12-4 and TRBJ1-1; a weak D assignment points to TRBD1 (6 bases agree). Here the sequenced sample was whole blood, taken in connection with sensitization to the hapten diphenylcyclopropenone (DPC). The receptor was isolated from a woman between 35 and 50 years old with alopecia areata. Some clones in this sample may be carry-over from other donors' samples. CDR3 sequence: CASSLAGAFPPKAFF. Read as DNA, the sequence is TGTGCCAGCAGTTTAGCGGGGGCCTTTCCCCCCAAAGCTTTCTTT.